The TCR beta chain under discussion was sequenced for a study of shared clonotypes between healthy human individuals. Each sorted subset replicate got 200 ng genomic DNA, 30,000 or so genomes. The method was immunoSEQ multiplex PCR; TCRdb's version includes in-frame clones alone and lacks a portion of them. The sample includes around 990,000 clones, around 77% seen only once; the top ten take 0.89%. This clone showed up just once. Its target is not known. Study conclusions and caveats: The generation probabilities recorded for non-shared clonotypes fell below those of clonotypes shared by all four donors. As a rule, naive subsets had a larger estimated richness than memory subsets.

The CDR3 covers 14 residues. V was clipped by 5 bases and J by 13 bases; unmatched bases: 15. Germline assignment: CDR1 SGHNT and CDR2 YYREEE (reference sequence). Those who donated were healthy HIV-negative adults, with no recent acute infections or vaccinations reported. J is TRBJ2-1 and V is TRBV5-4; TRBD2 agrees at 7 bases. The clonotype originates from a man aged 18 to 35 in good health. Some clones in this sample may be carry-over from other donors' samples. Input material: memory CD4+ T cells from PBMCs. Specified subset: CD45RA-negative fraction. CDR3 residues: CASSSGTIPSQQFF. For the CDR3, the DNA is TGTGCCAGCAGTTCCGGGACTATCCCTAGCCAACAGTTCTTC.